A single TCR beta chain is shown here with its context. This entry is derived from a study of cytomegalovirus exposure and HLA in healthy donors. Primers for the PCR totalled 60 Vbeta and 13 Jbeta. Repertoires were generated with immunoSEQ multiplex PCR, while TCRdb's copy carries only in-frame clones and drops some. The sample includes about 170,000 clones, 80% to 90% seen only once; the top ten take roughly 4.9%. The V and J ends lost 6 bases and 8 bases respectively, with 20 bases between them. CDR1 and CDR2 from the germline V gene are LNHDA and SQIVND (reference sequence). The CDR3 sequence is 14 residues long.

This clonotype originated in a woman between 18 and 29 years old in good health and CMV-seropositive. The chain couples TRBV19 to TRBJ2-7; tentative D call: TRBD1 (6 bases). Specimen: PBMCs. DNA of the CDR3: TGTGCCAGTAGCACCGCGACAGGCCCAGCTCAGCAGTACTTC. Translating gives CASSTATGPAQQYF.